This passage covers 30 T cell receptor beta chains from one sample sequenced in a study of blood T cell repertoires in COVID-19. Data came from immunoSEQ multiplex PCR; TCRdb stores just in-frame clones and leaves some out. Among roughly 150,000 clones listed, less than 85% were seen once. What was sequenced was PBMCs or T cells enriched from blood (not recorded which). These receptor sequences come from a man in his 60s who had recovered from COVID-19.

The rearrangement uses TRBV5-4 and TRBJ2-4; 9 nucleotides line up with TRBD2. The CDR3 totals 12 residues. Trimming removed 9 bases from V and 7 bases from J; junction bases left unmatched: 5. In germline, CDR1 is SGHNT, CDR2 YYREEE (reference sequence). This CDR3 is CAMGSGGNIQYF. The CDR3 DNA reads as TGTGCCATGGGGAGCGGGGGGAACATTCAGTACTTC.

This sequence joins TRBV2 and TRBJ2-5; 8 bases align to TRBD1. Germline-derived CDR1 and CDR2 are SNHLY and FYNNEI. The trim removed 7 bases at V and 3 bases at J, leaving 10 bases unmatched. This CDR3 spans 15 amino acids. CDR3 residues: CASKGIQGAKETQYF. DNA for the CDR3: TGTGCCAGCAAAGGGATCCAGGGGGCAAAAGAGACCCAGTACTTC.

For this clone: This sample includes further DNA sequences coding for the same CDR3. J is TRBJ1-5 and V is TRBV12-3 or TRBV12-4; 7 bases match TRBD1. The CDR3 totals 13 residues. With V trimmed by 5 bases and J by 4 bases, 2 bases remained unmatched. CDR3 sequence reads: CASSLTGNQPQHF. The DNA for the CDR3 is TGTGCCAGCAGTCTGACAGGGAATCAGCCCCAGCATTTT.

This clone occurred once. The chain couples TRBV28 to TRBJ2-7; D is possibly TRBD1 (6 bases). The germline CDR1 and CDR2 sequences are MDHEN and SYDVKM. There are 15 residues in the CDR3. The V gene lost 6 bases and the J gene lost 0 bases, with 15 bases spanning the gap. This CDR3 reads CASRHTGYSSYEQYF. The CDR3 DNA is TGTGCCAGCAGGCATACAGGGTACAGCTCCTACGAGCAGTACTTC.

Only one count was recorded for this clone. The gene calls are TRBV5-1 and TRBJ1-6, with TRBD1 as a possible D gene (5 bases). The germline V and J ends were trimmed by 0 bases and 5 bases, with 9 bases remaining between them. The germline CDR1 and CDR2 sequences are SGHRS and YFSETQ. This CDR3 comprises 15 residues. CDR3 sequence reads: CASSLVQGNNSPLHF. The CDR3 coding sequence is TGCGCCAGCAGCTTGGTGCAGGGAAATAATTCACCCCTCCACTTT.

The chain has TRBV13 and TRBJ1-1, with D perhaps matching TRBD1 (6 bases). This CDR3 is built from 15 residues. Germline CDR1 is PRHDT and CDR2 is FYEKMQ (reference sequence). V was pared by 0 bases and J by 5 bases, with 13 bases between. The CDR3 sequence: CASSLGGAVGTEAFF. DNA of the CDR3: TGTGCCAGCAGCTTAGGGGGGGCGGTAGGAACTGAAGCTTTCTTT.

This clone showed up just once. This chain connects TRBV5-6 to TRBJ1-1, with unresolved D. This CDR3 is 13 amino acids long. From germline, CDR1 is SGHDT and CDR2 YYEEEE. The V and J ends lost 5 bases and 0 bases respectively, with 8 bases between them. CDR3 coding DNA: TGTGCCAGCAGACGCGACATGAACACTGAAGCTTTCTTT. It specifies CASRRDMNTEAFF.

The V gene is TRBV9, the J gene TRBJ1-4; D uncertain. Germline V CDR1 and CDR2: SGDLS, YYNGEE. This CDR3 has 15 amino acids. V lost 1 base and J 4 bases, leaving 11 bases between the germline ends. The CDR3 spells CASSVRPGVNEKLFF. For the CDR3, the DNA is TGTGCCAGCAGCGTACGGCCAGGCGTTAATGAAAAACTGTTTTTT.

J is TRBJ2-1 and V is TRBV29-1, with TRBD2 as a possible D gene (6 bases). Germline V gene lookup returns CDR1 SQVTM and CDR2 ANQGSEA. The CDR3 has 15 amino acids. Trimming removed 8 bases at V and 2 bases at J, with 19 bases between. CDR3 sequence: CSIGGTHITYNEQFF. The CDR3 region has the DNA TGCAGCATAGGCGGGACTCATATTACCTACAATGAGCAGTTCTTC.

The J gene is TRBJ2-5, the V gene TRBV12-3 or TRBV12-4; 12 bases map to TRBD1. CDR3 length: 13 residues. The trim removed 6 bases at V and 7 bases at J, leaving 3 bases unmatched. CDR3 in DNA: TGTGCCAGCAGGGGGACAGGGGGCAGGACCCAGTACTTC. The encoded protein is CASRGTGGRTQYF.

The V and J genes are TRBV2 and TRBJ2-7, with 12 bases identical to TRBD1. From germline, CDR1 is SNHLY and CDR2 FYNNEI. This CDR3 has 14 amino acids. V shed 8 bases, J shed 4 bases, and the junction held 6 bases outside the gene matches. Here the CDR3 DNA reads TGTGCCAGCGCTGAGGGACAGGGGGCTTACGAGCAGTACTTC. Residues: CASAEGQGAYEQYF.

This clone was observed a single time. V is TRBV29-1 and J is TRBJ2-7; D is perhaps TRBD2 (6 bases). Trimming took 7 bases from V and 6 from J, leaving 19 bases between them. There are 13 residues in the CDR3. Germline loops: CDR1 SQVTM, CDR2 ANQGSEA. CDR3: CSAKRGSGGEQYF. The DNA for the CDR3 is TGCAGCGCGAAGCGAGGGTCCGGGGGCGAGCAGTACTTC.

As regards this clone: At one boundary the junction diverges from the germline segment, which might be a read error. The V and J genes are TRBV19 and TRBJ2-2; 8 bases agree with TRBD1. The CDR3 is 15 amino acids. Per germline, CDR1 LNHDA and CDR2 SQIVND (reference sequence). The CDR3 bases are TGTGCCAGTACTATAGGGACAGGTGTAACCGGGGAGCTGTTTTTT. Its translation is CASTIGTGVTGELFF.

The table lists this clone with a count of one. This chain uses TRBV28 with TRBJ1-5; the match to TRBD1 covers 8 bases. The CDR3 sequence is 16 residues long. Germline-derived CDR1 and CDR2 are MDHEN and SYDVKM. With V trimmed by 1 base and J by 6 bases, 8 bases remained unmatched. CDR3 residues: CASSLLVGQGVQPQHF. DNA for the CDR3: TGTGCCAGCAGTTTATTAGTCGGACAGGGTGTTCAGCCCCAGCATTTT.

The chain recombines TRBV6-5 with TRBJ1-5; no clear D gene. V was trimmed by 7 bases and J by 1 base, leaving 11 bases between them. This CDR3 is 14 amino acids long. The germline gives CDR1 MNHEY, CDR2 SVGAGI. CDR3: CASTLPQSNQPQHF. In nucleotides, the CDR3 is TGTGCCAGCACCTTACCTCAGAGCAATCAGCCCCAGCATTTT.

The CDR3 protein is CASSETLAGRDRQYF. The DNA for the CDR3 is TGTGCCAGCTCCGAGACTCTAGCGGGTCGGGATAGGCAGTACTTC. This sequence joins TRBV14 and TRBJ2-7; 8 bases agree with TRBD2. V trimming: 8 bases; J trimming: 9 bases; junction bases outside the gene matches: 18. The germline V gene has CDR1 SGHDN and CDR2 FVKESK. The CDR3 has 15 amino acids.

This chain connects TRBV9 to TRBJ2-1; a weak D match, TRBD2 (6 bases). The CDR3 loop spans 15 amino acids. From germline, CDR1 is SGDLS and CDR2 YYNGEE. V was cut by 4 bases and J by 5 bases, with 16 bases left in between. The DNA for the CDR3 is TGTGCCAGCAGCCTCCGGGGGAGCGAGCACAATGAGCAGTTCTTC. It specifies CASSLRGSEHNEQFF.

The chain carries TRBV6-6 and TRBJ1-3, with a tentative D call TRBD1 (5 bases). Deletions cut 7 bases from V and 0 bases from J, with 10 bases between. CDR1 and CDR2 from the germline V gene are MNHNY and SVGAGI (reference sequence). The CDR3 has 14 amino acids. The chain's CDR3 is CASTQDLSGNTIYF. The CDR3, as DNA: TGTGCCAGCACACAGGACCTCTCTGGAAACACCATATATTTT.

This chain joins TRBV11-3 and TRBJ2-3; 10 bases line up with TRBD2. Unmatched junction bases numbered 5, after V lost 0 bases and J lost 8 bases. This CDR3 has 15 residues. In germline, CDR1 is SGHNT, CDR2 YENEEA. The CDR3 sequence is CASSLETSGIGTQYF. CDR3 nucleotides: TGTGCCAGCAGCTTAGAAACTAGCGGGATTGGTACGCAGTATTTT.

This sequence joins TRBV3-1 (or the pseudogene TRBV3-2) and TRBJ2-7; TRBD2 might be the D (5 bases). Germline lookup yields CDR1 LGHDT and CDR2 YNNKEL (reference sequence). Deletions cut 1 base from V and 0 bases from J, with 7 bases between. The CDR3 is 14 amino acids. The CDR3 protein is CASSQVEGSYEQYF. CDR3 in DNA: TGTGCCAGCAGCCAAGTTGAGGGCTCCTACGAGCAGTACTTC.

This clone was seen more than once but under ten times. The chain carries TRBV11-3 and TRBJ2-1; a possible D gene is TRBD2 (6 bases). V lost 1 base and J lost 6, with 13 bases in between. This CDR3 has 15 residues. Germline CDR1 SGHNT, CDR2 YENEEA. The chain's CDR3 is CASSLGGGVINEQFF. CDR3 coding DNA: TGTGCCAGCAGCTTAGGGGGAGGCGTAATCAATGAGCAGTTCTTC.

The CDR3 DNA reads TGCGCCAGCGGTACTAGCGGGGGGGCGGAGACCCAGTACTTC. Its translation: CASGTSGGAETQYF. This chain uses TRBV5-1 with TRBJ2-5, with 13 bases that match TRBD2. The CDR3 contains 14 residues. V was clipped by 7 bases and J by 5 bases; unmatched bases: 5. Germline CDR1 reads SGHRS; CDR2 reads YFSETQ.

The chain has TRBV7-2 and TRBJ2-3, with TRBD1 identical over 7 bases. Germline V CDR1 and CDR2: SGHTA, FQGNSA. J lost 2 bases, V lost 5 bases, and 7 bases had no gene match. This CDR3 has 15 residues. DNA for the CDR3: TGTGCCAGCAGCCCTCGACAGGGCTTCACAGATACGCAGTATTTT. As protein: CASSPRQGFTDTQYF.

This sequence joins TRBV5-1 and TRBJ1-5, with a weak D call TRBD1 (5 bases). Per the germline V gene, CDR1 is SGHRS and CDR2 is YFSETQ. Between the trimmed V and J ends, which lost 0 bases and 3 bases, there was a span of 10 bases. CDR3 length: 15 amino acids. As DNA, the CDR3 is TGCGCCAGCAGCTTGGGCGGGGGTGACAATCAGCCCCAGCATTTT. Translating it yields CASSLGGGDNQPQHF. The variable domain in full, with the rest retrieved from reference TRBV5-1 and TRBJ1-5, is KAGVTQTPRYLIKTRGQQVTLSCSPISGHRSVSWYQQTPGQGLQFLFEYFSETQRNKGNFPGRFSGRQFSNSRSEMNVSTLELGDSALYLCASSLGGGDNQPQHFGDGTRLSIL.

CDR3: CASLAQGATEAFF. Here the CDR3 DNA reads TGTGCCAGCCTAGCACAGGGGGCGACTGAAGCTTTCTTT. This chain uses TRBV19 with TRBJ1-1, with 9 bases identical to TRBD1. Per the germline V gene, CDR1 is LNHDA and CDR2 is SQIVND (reference sequence). CDR3 length: 13 amino acids. Losses at the gene ends were 9 bases for V and 5 bases for J; bases not matched to a gene: 7.

V gene TRBV13 combines with J gene TRBJ2-3; D ambiguous. Deletions cut 5 bases from V and 1 base from J, with 7 bases between. CDR3 length equals 13 residues. Germline assignment: CDR1 PRHDT and CDR2 FYEKMQ (reference sequence). CDR3 DNA sequence: TGTGCCAGCAGCCCCGGAGGCACAGATACGCAGTATTTT. This codes for CASSPGGTDTQYF.

The genes are TRBV18 and TRBJ1-6; D is undetermined. The V and J ends lost 3 bases and 11 bases respectively, with 11 bases between them. Looked up from germline, CDR1 is KGHSH and CDR2 is LQKENI. CDR3 length: 13 amino acids. The CDR3 here is CASSPVPVPPLHF. In DNA, the CDR3 is TGTGCCAGCTCACCCGTCCCCGTTCCACCCCTCCACTTT.

To note about this clone: Within the sample, other DNA sequences also encode this same CDR3. The chain employs TRBV6-1 and TRBJ2-5; TRBD2 agrees at 12 bases. The ends lost 2 bases at V and 5 bases at J; junction bases unmatched: 3. Per the germline V gene, CDR1 is MNHNS and CDR2 is SASEGT. The CDR3 has 15 residues. CDR3 in amino acids: CASSELAGGPETQYF. The CDR3 region has the DNA TGTGCCAGCAGTGAACTAGCGGGGGGGCCGGAGACCCAGTACTTC.

This rearrangement joins TRBV27 to TRBJ1-2; 9 bases align to TRBD1. Germline CDR1 is MNHEY and CDR2 is SMNVEV (reference sequence). The trim removed 4 bases at V and 4 bases at J, leaving 4 bases unmatched. CDR3 length equals 14 residues. CDR3 sequence (DNA): TGTGCCAGCAGTTCGACAGGGGGTATCTATGGCTACACCTTC. Translation gives CASSSTGGIYGYTF.

V gene TRBV9 combines with J gene TRBJ2-1; maybe TRBD1 (5 bases). Per germline, CDR1 SGDLS and CDR2 YYNGEE. V lost 0 bases and J 7 bases, leaving 11 bases between the germline ends. This CDR3 is 14 amino acids long. Written as DNA, the CDR3 is TGTGCCAGCAGCGTAGGGGCAGGGCAGAATGAGCAGTTCTTC. Protein sequence: CASSVGAGQNEQFF. The full variable domain, rest sourced from reference TRBV9 and TRBJ2-1, is DSGVTQTPKHLITATGQRVTLRCSPRSGDLSVYWYQQSLDQGLQFLIQYYNGEERAKGNILERFSAQQFPDLHSELNLSSLELGDSALYFCASSVGAGQNEQFFGPGTRLTVL.